The 10 T cell receptor beta chains in this list originate from one sample, sequenced in a study of blood T cell repertoires in COVID-19. The table came from immunoSEQ multiplex PCR; TCRdb's copy has only in-frame clones and leaves some out. The profile shows under 500,000 clones, roughly 85% of them singletons. Sample: PBMCs or T cells enriched from blood (not recorded which). These receptors came from a woman aged 18-29 years with acute COVID-19.

The chain links TRBV7-9 to TRBJ2-5; 7 bases agree with TRBD2. Trimming cost V 5 bases and J 2 bases; bases outside gene matches: 8. In germline, CDR1 is SEHNR, CDR2 FQNEAQ (reference sequence). The CDR3 runs to 15 residues. The CDR3 DNA follows: TGTGCCAGCAGCAATAGCGGGCCCGAACAAGAGACCCAGTACTTC. Amino acid sequence: CASSNSGPEQETQYF.

This clone has only one observation. The chain employs TRBV18 and TRBJ2-5; a possible D gene is TRBD1 (5 bases). The CDR3 sequence is 15 residues long. With 5 bases removed from V and 5 bases from J, the gap between germline ends came to 18 bases. From germline, CDR1 is KGHSH and CDR2 LQKENI. In DNA, the CDR3 is TGTGCCAGCTCATCCACGGACAATCTCAAGGAGACCCAGTACTTC. Its protein product is CASSSTDNLKETQYF. Using reference TRBV18 and TRBJ2-5 for the parts outside the CDR3, the full variable domain is NAGVMQNPRHLVRRRGQEARLRCSPMKGHSHVYWYRQLPEEGLKFMVYLQKENIIDESGMPKERFSAEFPKEGPSILRIQQVVRGDSAAYFCASSSTDNLKETQYFGPGTRLLVL.

V and J are TRBV11-2 and TRBJ2-6, with 8 bases lining up with TRBD2. The germline V gene encodes CDR1 SGHAT and CDR2 FQNNGV. V lost 6 bases to trimming and J lost 0 bases; unmatched junction nucleotides: 7. This CDR3 has 17 amino acids. CDR3 amino acids: CASRSLAGPSGANVLTF. For the CDR3, the DNA is TGTGCCAGCAGATCATTAGCGGGGCCCTCTGGGGCCAACGTCCTGACTTTC.

The genes are TRBV10-3 and TRBJ2-1; possible D gene TRBD2, 5 bases. V gave up 2 bases and J gave up 2 bases, with 10 bases separating them. Germline V CDR1 and CDR2: ENHRY, SYGVKD. The CDR3 has 15 amino acids. The CDR3: CAISERDPPYNEQFF. The CDR3 DNA is TGTGCCATCAGTGAGCGGGATCCCCCCTACAATGAGCAGTTCTTC.

On this clone itself: This clone may be a read error of a much larger clone one base away. The CDR3 reads CASSFSSYNSPLHF. The CDR3 DNA reads as TGTGCCAGCAGTTTTAGCTCCTATAATTCACCCCTCCACTTT. The chain combines TRBV6-5 with TRBJ1-6; D call uncertain. The ends were cut back, 4 bases at V and 0 bases at J, with 4 bases in the middle. The CDR3 has 14 residues. The germline gives CDR1 MNHEY, CDR2 SVGAGI.

The chain recombines TRBV5-4 with TRBJ2-5; D possibly corresponds to TRBD1 (5 bases). The CDR3 spans 13 residues. Trimming cost V 5 bases and J 5 bases, with 13 bases left between them. CDR1 and CDR2 (germline): SGHNT, YYREEE (reference sequence). This chain's CDR3 is CASRTDRRETQYF. The CDR3 nucleotides are TGTGCCAGCAGAACAGACAGACGGGAGACCCAGTACTTC.

The V call is TRBV3-1 (or the pseudogene TRBV3-2), the J call TRBJ1-4; no firm D call. Trimming removed 0 bases at V and 14 bases at J, with 13 bases between. Germline CDR1 LGHDT, CDR2 YNNKEL (reference sequence). The CDR3 length is 13 residues. DNA of the CDR3: TGTGCCAGCAGCCAAGATTGGGAGGGATCCCTGTTTTTT. Its protein is CASSQDWEGSLFF.

The chain is built from TRBV9 and TRBJ1-5; no clear D gene. With 3 bases removed from V and 5 bases from J, the gap between germline ends came to 12 bases. The CDR3 runs to 14 residues. Germline assignment: CDR1 SGDLS and CDR2 YYNGEE. CDR3 in DNA: TGTGCCAGCAGCGCGAGTCGTGTCGATCAGCCCCAGCATTTT. Amino acid sequence: CASSASRVDQPQHF. The variable domain in full, completed from reference TRBV9 and TRBJ1-5, reads DSGVTQTPKHLITATGQRVTLRCSPRSGDLSVYWYQQSLDQGLQFLIQYYNGEERAKGNILERFSAQQFPDLHSELNLSSLELGDSALYFCASSASRVDQPQHFGDGTRLSIL.

Concerning this clone: Within the sample, other DNA sequences also encode this same CDR3. The J gene is TRBJ2-2, the V gene TRBV6-5; D gene ambiguous. This CDR3 is 14 amino acids long. Germline V gene sequence: CDR1 MNHEY, CDR2 SVGAGI. Trimming cost V 2 bases and J 0 bases, with 4 bases left between them. The CDR3 reads CASSYLANTGELFF. The CDR3 DNA follows: TGTGCCAGCAGTTACCTTGCGAACACCGGGGAGCTGTTTTTT.

This chain connects TRBV4-1 to TRBJ1-4; 7 bases agree with TRBD1. Germline V gene lookup returns CDR1 MGHRA and CDR2 YSYEKL. Trimming removed 4 bases from V and 2 bases from J; junction bases left unmatched: 7. This CDR3 is built from 16 residues. Here the CDR3 reads CASSRFTQGTNEKLFF. Here the CDR3 DNA reads TGCGCCAGCAGCCGCTTTACACAGGGGACTAATGAAAAACTGTTTTTT.